This T cell receptor beta chain came from a study of T-cell reconstitution after alpha-beta-depleted transplantation in children (dated by TCRdb to 2016 to 2018). General notes on the study: The study quantitatively tracked T-cell immune reconstitution after TCRalphabeta/CD19-depleted allogeneic hematopoietic cell transplantation in children using TCR repertoire profiling.

The protocol used for the library was PCR. Instrument on record: Illumina HiSeq 2500. Molecular barcoding was employed in the preparation of TCR libraries, with unique molecular identifiers being used to normalize TCRbeta repertoire quantification. The public reads were quality trimmed at Q25 with fastp and then assembled into clones with MiXCR by TCRdb, keeping productive beta chains. Each entry is one CDR3 protein sequence, shown with its most common DNA and genes. Recorded for this sample are approximately 390,000 distinct CDR3 sequences; roughly 11% of them occurred a single time. The leading ten clones occupy over 4.5% of the sample. Germline trimming: 8 bases from V, 1 base from J; junction bases outside gene matches: 14. The germline V gene yields SNHLY for CDR1 and FYNNEI for CDR2. Reading from cysteine to valine, the CDR3 counts 16 amino acids. The read is trimmed to its CDR3 DNA, 48 bases read in frame from base 1.

This clonotype was seen many times. The target of this receptor is not known. No much larger clone exists at a distance of one base, and base qualities are not known. The chain uses TRBV2 and TRBJ2-7, with TRBD1 matching 7 junction bases. The receptor was derived from a human donor who donated a stem cell graft to a child with acute myeloid leukemia. The sample consisted of PBMCs from the stem cell graft donor, taken from the stem cell graft. This receptor carries the CDR3 CASGVHSGTASYEQYV. The nucleotide sequence is TGTGCCAGCGGTGTTCATTCCGGGACAGCATCCTACGAGCAGTACGTC.